This TCR beta chain was observed in a study of naive and memory T cell subsets. For this clonotype: Antigen: not known.

CMV status came from CD4+ T cell IFNgamma after overnight CMV lysate stimulation of fresh PBMCs. Germline V gives CDR1 KGHSH, CDR2 LQKENI. The CDR3 extends over 14 amino acids. V was pared by 0 bases and J by 6 bases, with 12 bases between. Study-wide results and caveats: Possibly reflecting memory cells re-expressing CD45RA, a few larger clonotypes occurred in naive repertoires, especially CD8.

Two oligonucleotides, mixed equimolar, formed the beta constant-region primer covering TRBC1 and TRBC2. Four rounds of PCR amplified the ligated cDNA using nested alpha and beta constant-region primers plus SP2. MiXCR was run by TCRdb on the UMI-ligation and nested PCR reads, yielding one entry per CDR3 protein. The sample yields 150,000 or so distinct CDR3 sequences, over 20% seen once. This clonotype was obtained from a human donor in good health. Sequencing was performed on naive CD4+ T cells from blood. The chain recombines TRBV18 with TRBJ2-7; tentatively, D is TRBD1 (5 bases). CDR3 amino acids: CASSPPTRALEQYF. CDR3 nucleotides: TGTGCCAGCTCACCACCGACCAGGGCTCTCGAGCAGTACTTC.